What follows is one T cell receptor (beta chain) and its context. Its antigen remains unidentified. The data stem from a study of human CD4 T cells and Enterobacteriaceae. Points from the study as a whole: Only same-donor CFSE-low culture sequences were used to infer reactivity.

Profiled with immunoSEQ multiplex PCR; TCRdb holds only in-frame clones, not every one. The profile covers about 29,000 clones, with 82% appearing a single time and around 1.8% taken by the ten largest. The CDR3 covers 16 residues. After removal of 4 bases from V and 5 bases from J, the junction contained 5 bases not matched to a gene. Germline CDR1 reads KGHSH; CDR2 reads LQKENI. All CD4+ cells other than CD45RA+CCR7+CD95- naive cells were sorted as memory, over 98% pure. Healthy donor blood came from Swiss blood donation centers. Positive selection with CD4 and CD14 microbeads isolated CD4+ T cells and monocytes. CD8+, CD14+, CD16+, CD56+, CD19+ and CD25-bright cells were excluded before sorting.

The chain couples TRBV18 to TRBJ2-2; 12 positions agree with TRBD1. This receptor was obtained from a human donor in good health. Sequenced sample: memory CD4+ T cells from blood. The CDR3 is CASSQGTGGRTGELFF. The CDR3 bases are TGTGCCAGCTCACAGGGGACAGGGGGCCGAACCGGGGAGCTGTTTTTT.